This T cell receptor beta chain was sequenced during a study of cytotoxic CD8 clonotypes in ibrutinib-treated CLL. As for the study in general: Included were about 11 relapsed/refractory and 15 treatment-naive patients, of whom approximately 18 were IGHV unmutated. Study outcomes and limitations: Public clonotypes, an uncommon group, contracted or remained stable on treatment. While tracking circulating CD8+ T-cell counts, baseline clonality exceeded that of age-matched healthy donors.

A 1 in 200,000 to 1 in 1 million T cell depth was the sequencing target. This table comes from immunoSEQ multiplex PCR, and its TCRdb copy is limited to in-frame clones, with some not included. This sample yields approximately 340,000 clones, of which 67% are seen a single time; around 6.6% belongs to the top ten. This CDR3 region has 14 residues. Trimming pared 1 base from V and 2 bases from J, leaving 8 bases between. Germline-derived CDR1 and CDR2 are SGHTA and FQGNSA. This clone was recorded once. Its antigen remains unknown. This TCR was sampled from a human donor with chronic lymphocytic leukemia. This chain uses TRBV7-2 with TRBJ1-1; perhaps TRBD1 as D (6 bases). The sample consisted of PBMCs, taken after 36 months of ibrutinib treatment. CDR3 residues: CASSLVRGNTEAFF. For the CDR3, the DNA is TGTGCCAGCAGCTTAGTCAGGGGAAACACTGAAGCTTTCTTT.